The source of this TCR beta chain is a study of blood T cell repertoires in COVID-19. As for the study in general: Acute-phase and convalescent COVID-19 samples originated in the United States, Italy and Spain. PBMCs, B-cell-depleted T cells, or T cells were the source of the cDNA or gDNA that made up the material.

In germline, CDR1 is KGHSH, CDR2 LQKENI. This CDR3 is 16 amino acids long. The V and J ends lost 5 bases and 4 bases, in that order; junction bases with no gene match: 11. As handled by the study authors: Amplification with reference gene primers provided the estimates of nucleated cell counts. Using immunoSEQ multiplex PCR, the repertoire was profiled, and TCRdb retains in-frame clones only, with some absent. The V and J calls and clone size come from that table; D and trimming were worked out from the DNA. The sample lists 110,000 to 150,000 clones, approximately 73% seen once, with roughly 4.5% in the top ten.

The sequencing sample was made of peripheral blood. The V call is TRBV18, the J call TRBJ1-5; 7 positions agree with TRBD1. The source of this sequence is a man aged 60-69 years with acute or convalescent COVID-19. In nucleotides, the CDR3 is TGTGCCAGCTCATCCGAGGTATCAGGGGGGAATCAGCCCCAGCATTTT. Protein: CASSSEVSGGNQPQHF.